The 9 T cell receptor beta chains below come from one sample, sequenced in a study of T cell responses to AZD1222 COVID-19 vaccine. Here immunoSEQ multiplex PCR was the method, and the copy in TCRdb shows in-frame clones only, minus some. The table shows some 97,000 clones, with about 89% occurring only once. The sample consisted of peripheral blood, taken on day 0 of AZD1222 vaccination. The receptor set was obtained from an adult in good health.

The chain employs TRBV24-1 and TRBJ2-2, with D perhaps TRBD1 or TRBD2 (5 bases each). The CDR3 totals 17 residues. Germline values: CDR1 KGHDR, CDR2 SFDVKD. V dropped 3 bases and J dropped 3 bases, with 16 bases sitting between them. CDR3 protein: CATSDQGGGGHTGELFF. The CDR3 DNA reads TGTGCCACCAGTGATCAGGGCGGAGGAGGCCACACCGGGGAGCTGTTTTTT.

This clone appeared a single time. The genes are TRBV6-5 and TRBJ1-2, with 7 bases matching TRBD1. The CDR3 has 14 residues. V lost 6 bases to trimming and J lost 4 bases; unmatched junction nucleotides: 8. The germline gives CDR1 MNHEY, CDR2 SVGAGI. In DNA form, the CDR3 reads TGTGCCAGCAGCTGGGGACAGTACCCCTATGGCTACACCTTC. Translation gives CASSWGQYPYGYTF.

This chain connects TRBV7-9 to TRBJ1-1, with TRBD1 as a possible D gene (5 bases). Germline assignment: CDR1 SEHNR and CDR2 FQNEAQ (reference sequence). The V and J ends lost 6 bases and 0 bases respectively, with 14 bases between them. The CDR3 is 15 residues long. The CDR3 coding sequence is TGTGCCAGCAGGTCCGGGGCCGAGGTGAACACTGAAGCTTTCTTT. Its protein product is CASRSGAEVNTEAFF.

This chain joins TRBV6-5 and TRBJ1-2; D possibly corresponds to TRBD1 (5 bases). The CDR3 length is 13 residues. Germline values: CDR1 MNHEY, CDR2 SVGAGI. Deletions cut 7 bases from V and 4 bases from J, with 13 bases between. This chain's CDR3 is CASIPDSSYGYTF. In nucleotides, the CDR3 is TGTGCCAGCATCCCTGACAGCTCCTATGGCTACACCTTC.

V gene TRBV28 combines with J gene TRBJ2-2; tentatively, D is TRBD2 (5 bases). Germline V gene lookup returns CDR1 MDHEN and CDR2 SYDVKM. Trimming cost V 7 bases and J 7 bases, with 22 bases left between them. This CDR3 comprises 16 residues. The CDR3: CASTPEGRSLVGELFF. CDR3 nucleotides: TGTGCCAGCACCCCTGAGGGCCGTTCCCTCGTCGGGGAGCTGTTTTTT.

The chain joins TRBV29-1 to TRBJ2-7, with D possibly matching TRBD1 (5 bases). The germline gives CDR1 SQVTM, CDR2 ANQGSEA. This CDR3 is 14 amino acids long. The germline V and J ends were trimmed by 6 bases and 2 bases, with 17 bases remaining between them. In DNA form, the CDR3 reads TGCAGCGTGGAAAGGCAGGGCCCACCCTACGAGCAGTACTTC. This translates into CSVERQGPPYEQYF.

The rearrangement uses TRBV4-1 and TRBJ2-7; D possibly corresponds to TRBD2 (6 bases). The germline V gene encodes CDR1 MGHRA and CDR2 YSYEKL. CDR3 length equals 16 residues. Trimming took 0 bases from V and 5 from J, leaving 17 bases between them. The CDR3 is CASSQDGAGSRDEQYF. The CDR3 DNA reads TGCGCCAGCAGCCAAGATGGGGCGGGGTCTCGGGACGAGCAGTACTTC.

V gene TRBV10-3 combines with J gene TRBJ2-7; TRBD1 agrees at 7 bases. CDR1 and CDR2 from the germline V gene are ENHRY and SYGVKD. The CDR3 is made up of 15 amino acids. The V segment lost 6 bases and the J segment 3 bases; nucleotides outside the gene matches: 11. The CDR3 sequence is CAIRTGTVEDYEQYF. The CDR3 DNA reads as TGTGCCATCAGGACAGGGACAGTAGAAGACTACGAGCAGTACTTC.

The genes are TRBV5-1 and TRBJ2-5; weak D call: TRBD1 (6 bases). Germline CDR1 and CDR2: SGHRS and YFSETQ. V lost 5 bases to trimming and J lost 4 bases, with 18 bases between them. The CDR3 totals 15 residues. The chain's CDR3 is CASRGDTNIAETQYF. CDR3 bases: TGCGCCAGCAGGGGGGACACCAATATCGCAGAGACCCAGTACTTC.